The 10 T cell receptor beta chains presented below share a single source sample, sequenced in a study of CD8+ T cells in alopecia areata. Treatment noted: oral pan-JAK inhibitor, 5-10 mg twice daily. Sequencing used cDNA as its template, made by extracting RNA and reverse transcribing it. Profiled with immunoSEQ multiplex PCR; TCRdb holds only in-frame clones, not every one. Among around 180,000 clones listed, about three fifths were seen once. Sequencing used CD4+ T cells sorted from blood, obtained at approximately week 50, from a patient treated with tofacitinib. These receptors were collected from a human donor with alopecia areata.

The V and J genes are TRBV5-1 and TRBJ2-3, with 8 bases lining up with TRBD2. Germline V gene lookup returns CDR1 SGHRS and CDR2 YFSETQ. Trimming cost V 5 bases and J 6 bases; bases outside gene matches: 14. CDR3 length: 16 amino acids. The CDR3 loop reads CASRNAGGPAPDTQYF. CDR3 nucleotide sequence: TGCGCCAGCAGGAACGCGGGGGGCCCAGCCCCCGATACGCAGTATTTT.

This sequence joins TRBV25-1 and TRBJ1-6; 7 bases align to TRBD1. This CDR3 contains 15 residues. Germline V lookup: CDR1 MGHDK, CDR2 SYGVNS. J gave up 9 bases and V 6 bases, and 11 bases lay outside the gene matches. CDR3 loop: CASSRGQGVGSPLHF. Here the CDR3 DNA reads TGTGCCAGCAGCCGCGGGCAGGGGGTCGGTTCACCCCTCCACTTT. The full variable domain, completed using reference TRBV25-1 and TRBJ1-6, is EADIYQTPRYLVIGTGKKITLECSQTMGHDKMYWYQQDPGMELHLIHYSYGVNSTEKGDLSSESTVSRIRTEHFPLTLESARPSHTSQYLCASSRGQGVGSPLHFGNGTRLTVT.

This clone was seen once. V usage is TRBV25-1 and J usage is TRBJ2-6, with a possible D match to TRBD1 (6 bases). The germline V gene has CDR1 MGHDK and CDR2 SYGVNS. The CDR3 has 18 residues. Trimming left V 5 bases short and J 0 bases short, with 17 bases between. CDR3 residues: CASSQPGAGISGANVLTF. The CDR3 coding sequence is TGTGCCAGCAGTCAACCAGGGGCTGGAATCTCTGGGGCCAACGTCCTGACTTTC.

The chain joins TRBV12-5 to TRBJ1-4; D is undetermined. Germline CDR1 LGHNT, CDR2 FRNRAP. The CDR3 has 13 amino acids. The V end lost 1 base, the J end lost 5 bases, and 5 bases lay between the germline ends. CDR3 bases: TGTGCTAGTGGTTTGGCCCCCAATGAAAAACTGTTTTTT. This codes for CASGLAPNEKLFF. Filled out from reference TRBV12-5 and TRBJ1-4, the complete variable domain reads DARVTQTPRHKVTEMGQEVTMRCQPILGHNTVFWYRQTMMQGLELLAYFRNRAPLDDSGMPKDRFSAEMPDATLATLKIQPSEPRDSAVYFCASGLAPNEKLFFGSGTQLSVL.

At least ten counts were recorded for this clone. The V and J genes are TRBV7-3 and TRBJ2-2; D uncertain. This CDR3 is built from 12 residues. Looked up from germline, CDR1 is SGHTA and CDR2 is FQGTGA. Deletions cut 5 bases from V and 3 bases from J, with 4 bases between. The CDR3: CASSRHTGELFF. The DNA for the CDR3 is TGTGCCAGCAGCCGCCACACCGGGGAGCTGTTTTTT.

The chain recombines TRBV5-1 with TRBJ1-1; D possibly corresponds to TRBD1 (5 bases). The CDR3 totals 13 residues. V was trimmed by 0 bases and J by 8 bases, leaving 11 bases between them. In germline, CDR1 is SGHRS, CDR2 YFSETQ. DNA of the CDR3: TGCGCCAGCAGCTTGGGACAGCCTAGGGAAGCTTTCTTT. It encodes CASSLGQPREAFF.

The chain joins TRBV7-2 to TRBJ2-5; TRBD1 matches at 7 bases. Germline CDR1 SGHTA, CDR2 FQGNSA. J was trimmed by 5 bases and V by 4 bases; bases with no gene match: 16. The CDR3 sequence is 17 residues long. CDR3 sequence reads: CASSSLWDRPGGETQYF. The CDR3 DNA reads TGTGCCAGCAGCTCCCTTTGGGACAGACCTGGCGGGGAGACCCAGTACTTC.

This clone has just a few counts. This chain joins TRBV5-1 and TRBJ2-5; TRBD2 matches at 11 bases. With V trimmed by 3 bases and J by 3 bases, 4 bases remained unmatched. Germline V gene lookup returns CDR1 SGHRS and CDR2 YFSETQ. There are 15 residues in the CDR3. CDR3: CASSSKLAGEETQYF. The CDR3 nucleotides read TGCGCCAGCAGCTCAAAACTAGCGGGGGAAGAGACCCAGTACTTC.

A remark on this clone: One end of the junction fails to match germline, which may point to a read error. This chain links TRBV7-2 with TRBJ1-1; D possibly corresponds to TRBD1 (5 bases). This CDR3 contains 14 residues. Germline V gives CDR1 SGHTA, CDR2 FQGNSA. CDR3 in DNA: TGTGCCAGCAGCCCCCAGGGTGTCGGCACTGAGGCTTTCTTT. It is translated as CASSPQGVGTEAFF.

The chain employs TRBV11-3 and TRBJ2-4; D gene unclear. Germline CDR1 SGHNT, CDR2 YENEEA. This CDR3 contains 14 residues. The ends were cut back, 6 bases at V and 7 bases at J, with 16 bases in the middle. The CDR3 reads CASSRTVLKNIQYF. The CDR3 DNA follows: TGTGCCAGCAGTCGAACGGTGCTTAAGAACATTCAGTACTTC.